The next 29 T cell receptor beta chains were all read from a single sample in a study of regulatory T cells in long-lasting Graves disease. To make TCR beta libraries, researchers used iRepertoire HTBI primers and Arm-PCR of CDR3 regions. TCRdb re-called the multiplex PCR reads with MiXCR, one entry per CDR3 protein. Among about 400,000 distinct CDR3 sequences listed, 15% to 20% were seen once. Specified time point: newly diagnosed GD, antithyroid drugs for less than 3 months. RNA extracted from PBMCs served as the sequencing template. In addition, the sample was reused for a study of T cells in Graves' hyperthyroidism and ophthalmopathy.

Sequenced material: peripheral blood mononuclear cells (PBMCs), taken at new diagnosis, from a patient treated with antithyroid drugs. These receptors were obtained from a woman between 18 and 30 years old with Graves disease.

This clonotype was recorded at least ten times. This chain links TRBV5-1 with TRBJ2-3; the match to TRBD2 covers 8 bases. Per germline, CDR1 SGHRS and CDR2 YFSETQ. The CDR3 extends over 20 amino acids. Trimming at V came to 2 bases and at J to 0 bases, leaving 17 bases not matched to a gene. The CDR3 nucleotides read TGCGCCAGCAGCTTACCTAACGCTAGCGGGCATACCTCTAGCACAGATACGCAGTATTTT. This encodes CASSLPNASGHTSSTDTQYF.

This clonotype showed up many times. This chain links TRBV2 with TRBJ2-5; D is ambiguous. The germline V gene has CDR1 SNHLY and CDR2 FYNNEI. The V and J ends lost 7 bases and 5 bases respectively, with 8 bases between them. CDR3 length: 11 amino acids. CDR3 DNA: TGTGCCAGCAAGGTGGGGGAGACCCAGTACTTC. Amino acid sequence: CASKVGETQYF.

The table lists this clonotype with many counts. V and J are TRBV2 and TRBJ2-1; 7 bases are shared with TRBD2. The CDR3 has 14 amino acids. The V and J ends lost 9 bases and 7 bases, in that order; junction bases with no gene match: 12. In germline, CDR1 is SNHLY, CDR2 FYNNEI. CDR3 sequence reads: CARAGTKPGNEQFF. The CDR3 nucleotides read TGTGCCAGAGCCGGGACTAAACCTGGAAATGAGCAGTTCTTC. Using reference TRBV2 and TRBJ2-1 for the parts outside the CDR3, the full variable domain is EPEVTQTPSHQVTQMGQEVILRCVPISNHLYFYWYRQILGQKVEFLVSFYNNEISEKSEIFDDQFSVERPDGSNFTLKIRSTKLEDSAMYFCARAGTKPGNEQFFGPGTRLTVL.

This clonotype was recorded many times. V usage is TRBV3-1 and J usage is TRBJ1-3; D not certain. V lost 8 bases to trimming and J lost 4 bases, with 12 bases between them. The germline V gene has CDR1 LGHDT and CDR2 YNNKEL (reference sequence). The length of the CDR3 is 13 residues. CDR3 DNA sequence: TGTGCCAGCTCACGGGGTCCGGGAAACACCATATATTTT. Translating gives CASSRGPGNTIYF.

This clonotype was observed many times. This chain connects TRBV10-3 to TRBJ1-5; D is possibly TRBD1 (6 bases). The CDR3 has 15 amino acids. Per germline, CDR1 ENHRY and CDR2 SYGVKD. Deletions cut 10 bases from V and 0 bases from J, with 16 bases between. DNA for the CDR3: TGTGCCACCAGACCTACAGGGCTTAGCAATCAGCCCCAGCATTTT. Translation gives CATRPTGLSNQPQHF.

The chain links TRBV6-1 to TRBJ1-2; weak D call: TRBD1 (6 bases). Germline V lookup: CDR1 MNHNS, CDR2 SASEGT. V was pared by 7 bases and J by 1 base, with 13 bases between. The length of the CDR3 is 14 residues. Here the CDR3 reads CASTRGALNYGYTF. The DNA of the CDR3 is TGTGCCAGCACCCGGGGGGCTCTTAACTATGGCTACACCTTC.

At least ten counts were recorded for this clonotype. This chain uses TRBV28 with TRBJ2-1, with 7 bases matching TRBD1. Germline CDR1 and CDR2: MDHEN and SYDVKM. The CDR3 loop spans 13 amino acids. The trim removed 3 bases at V and 6 bases at J, leaving 2 bases unmatched. The CDR3 bases are TGTGCCAGCAGTTTGGGACAGCCCAATGAGCAGTTCTTC. Amino acid sequence: CASSLGQPNEQFF.

This clonotype has a count of ten or more. The chain joins TRBV6-1 to TRBJ2-1; D unclear. CDR1 is MNHNS, CDR2 SASEGT, per germline. The CDR3 spans 11 residues. V gave up 5 bases and J gave up 9 bases, with 8 bases separating them. For the CDR3, the DNA is TGTGCCAGCAGTAGAGGCATTGAGCAGTTCTTC. It is translated as CASSRGIEQFF.

Ten or more counts support this clonotype. The V call is TRBV11-2, the J call TRBJ2-2; the match to TRBD1 covers 9 bases. The CDR3 has 19 residues. Losses at the gene ends were 2 bases for V and 6 bases for J; bases not matched to a gene: 16. Germline V lookup: CDR1 SGHAT, CDR2 FQNNGV. CDR3 nucleotides: TGTGCCAGCAGCTTAAATCGGTTACGGGACAGGGTACGGGCCGGGGAGCTGTTTTTT. This codes for CASSLNRLRDRVRAGELFF.

This rearrangement joins TRBV7-2 to TRBJ1-6; 10 nucleotides agree with TRBD1. Trimming removed 5 bases from V and 10 bases from J; junction bases left unmatched: 11. This CDR3 has 16 amino acids. Germline V CDR1 and CDR2: SGHTA, FQGNSA. The DNA of the CDR3 is TGTGCCAGCAGCCGGCGGGACAGGGGAGTAGGGTCACCCCTCCACTTT. Residues: CASSRRDRGVGSPLHF.

The sample holds many counts of this clonotype. This sequence joins TRBV28 and TRBJ1-6; the D gene is possibly TRBD1 (6 bases). Trimming removed 3 bases from V and 7 bases from J, with 19 bases in between. This CDR3 comprises 17 residues. CDR1 and CDR2 (germline): MDHEN, SYDVKM. In nucleotides, the CDR3 is TGTGCCAGCAGTTTCCCCAACCTCGGACAGAGAAATTCACCCCTCCACTTT. Protein sequence: CASSFPNLGQRNSPLHF.

This chain links TRBV9 with TRBJ1-1; TRBD1 is a possible D gene (6 bases). Trimming removed 4 bases from V and 11 bases from J, with 21 bases in between. CDR1 and CDR2 (germline): SGDLS, YYNGEE. The CDR3 loop spans 14 amino acids. The CDR3 is CASSTGQTHSVAFF. CDR3 nucleotide sequence: TGTGCCAGCAGCACCGGACAGACCCACTCGGTCGCTTTCTTT.

The V call is TRBV6-2 or TRBV6-3, the J call TRBJ1-2; D call uncertain. V shed 5 bases and J shed 2 bases, with 9 bases lying between them. The CDR3 has 13 residues. Germline V gene data show CDR1 as MNHEY and CDR2 as SVGEGT. Written as DNA, the CDR3 is TGTGCCAGCAGTGAATCGGCCAACTATGGCTACACCTTC. Amino acid sequence: CASSESANYGYTF.

This clonotype was observed at least ten times. The chain couples TRBV11-3 to TRBJ2-1; D tentatively reads TRBD1 or TRBD2 (5 bases each). The V end lost 0 bases, the J end lost 3 bases, and 9 bases lay between the germline ends. The CDR3 extends over 15 amino acids. Germline lookup yields CDR1 SGHNT and CDR2 YENEEA. This chain's CDR3 is CASSLDRGVYNEQFF. The DNA of the CDR3 is TGTGCCAGCAGCTTAGATCGGGGCGTCTACAATGAGCAGTTCTTC.

This clonotype was observed many times. This sequence joins TRBV3-1 and TRBJ1-1; D is possibly TRBD1 (5 bases). V was shortened by 1 base and J by 1 base, with 7 bases between the two germline ends. The CDR3 has 14 residues. Germline V lookup: CDR1 LGHDT, CDR2 YNNKEL (reference sequence). The CDR3 region has the DNA TGTGCCAGCAGCCAAGTGGGGGAGAACACTGAAGCTTTCTTT. It codes for CASSQVGENTEAFF.

Note on this clonotype: A read error is possible here, since a much larger clone lies one base away. The V and J genes are TRBV7-2 and TRBJ2-5, with 10 bases that match TRBD2. The CDR3 loop spans 16 amino acids. With V trimmed by 5 bases and J by 9 bases, 15 bases remained unmatched. CDR1 and CDR2 from the germline V gene are SGHTA and FQGNSA. Written as DNA, the CDR3 is TGTGCCAGCAGCCCCCGAGGGAAGCGGGGGGGGGGGGCCCAGTACTTC. Protein: CASSPRGKRGGGAQYF.

This clonotype was seen many times. This chain links TRBV7-3 with TRBJ2-7, with D unclear. The CDR3 sequence is 13 residues long. Trimming removed 3 bases at V and 0 bases at J, with 6 bases between. Germline V gene sequence: CDR1 SGHTA, CDR2 FQGTGA. The CDR3 region is CASSFGISYEQYF. CDR3 nucleotide sequence: TGTGCCAGCAGCTTTGGCATCTCCTACGAGCAGTACTTC.

This clonotype was recorded at least ten times. The rearrangement joins TRBV7-8 to TRBJ1-1; no firm D call. Trimming stripped 5 bases from V and 0 bases from J, with 16 bases between. Per germline, CDR1 SGHVS and CDR2 FQNEAQ. This CDR3 has 16 residues. The CDR3 region has the DNA TGTGCCAGCAGCCCCTCCGGCGGCAGTATGAACACTGAAGCTTTCTTT. Encoded protein: CASSPSGGSMNTEAFF. The complete variable domain, with remaining parts taken from reference TRBV7-8 and TRBJ1-1, reads GAGVSQSPRYKVAKRGQDVALRCDPISGHVSLFWYQQALGQGPEFLTYFQNEAQLDKSGLPSDRFFAERPEGSVSTLKIQRTQQEDSAVYLCASSPSGGSMNTEAFFGQGTRLTVV.

In this sample, this clonotype turned up a few times. A much larger clonotype is one base distant, so this may be a read error. The chain is built from TRBV2 and TRBJ2-7; 9 positions match TRBD2. CDR1 and CDR2 from the germline V gene are SNHLY and FYNNEI. This CDR3 has 13 amino acids. The CDR3 DNA reads TGTGCCAGCAGTGTTGGGCTAGCGGGGCCCCGGGACTTC. As protein: CASSVGLAGPRDF.

This clonotype was seen a few times. The genes are TRBV2 and TRBJ1-2, with 10 bases matching TRBD1. Germline assignment: CDR1 SNHLY and CDR2 FYNNEI. The CDR3 length is 16 residues. Losses at the gene ends were 6 bases for V and 2 bases for J; bases not matched to a gene: 9. CDR3 residues: CASSRDGTGENYGYTF. The CDR3 bases are TGTGCCAGCAGCCGGGACGGGACAGGGGAAAACTATGGCTACACCTTC.

J is TRBJ2-7 and V is TRBV6-1; TRBD1 might be the D (6 bases). The CDR3 consists of 16 residues. Trimming pared 8 bases from V and 2 bases from J, leaving 22 bases between. Germline CDR1 reads MNHNS; CDR2 reads SASEGT. The CDR3 reads CASLGAYQEGTYEQYF. The CDR3 DNA reads TGTGCCAGCCTGGGGGCCTACCAGGAAGGGACCTACGAGCAGTACTTC.

The rearrangement links TRBV28 to TRBJ1-3; a weak D match, TRBD1 (6 bases). This CDR3 comprises 17 residues. Looked up from germline, CDR1 is MDHEN and CDR2 is SYDVKM. V was cut by 3 bases and J by 0 bases, with 15 bases left in between. CDR3 sequence (DNA): TGTGCCAGCAGTTTTTATTGGGACAAAGTCTCTGGAAACACCATATATTTT. It specifies CASSFYWDKVSGNTIYF. Complete variable domain (other parts from reference TRBV28 and TRBJ1-3): DVKVTQSSRYLVKRTGEKVFLECVQDMDHENMFWYRQDPGLGLRLIYFSYDVKMKEKGDIPEGYSVSREKKERFSLILESASTNQTSMYLCASSFYWDKVSGNTIYFGEGSWLTVV.

This chain uses TRBV2 with TRBJ1-3, with D possibly being TRBD1 (6 bases). V lost 7 bases to trimming and J lost 3 bases, with 19 bases between them. Looked up from germline, CDR1 is SNHLY and CDR2 is FYNNEI. CDR3 length equals 16 residues. The CDR3, as DNA: TGTGCCAGCACCTCCCGGGGGCGAGGGTATGGAAACACCATATATTTT. Encoded protein: CASTSRGRGYGNTIYF.

This clonotype was detected many times. The chain has TRBV5-1 and TRBJ2-2; a possible D gene is TRBD2 (6 bases). From germline, CDR1 is SGHRS and CDR2 YFSETQ. The CDR3 has 14 amino acids. With 4 bases removed from V and 4 bases from J, the gap between germline ends came to 11 bases. The CDR3 region is CASSRGGSTGELFF. CDR3 nucleotides: TGCGCCAGCAGCCGTGGGGGGAGCACCGGGGAGCTGTTTTTT.

The rearrangement joins TRBV4-2 to TRBJ2-2; 10 bases are a match to TRBD1. CDR1 and CDR2 from the germline V gene are LGHNA and YNFKEQ. The ends lost 4 bases at V and 5 bases at J; junction bases unmatched: 10. The length of the CDR3 is 17 residues. The CDR3, as DNA: TGTGCCAGCAGCCCGTCTTCGGACAGGGGGGAAACCGGGGAGCTGTTTTTT. Its translation: CASSPSSDRGETGELFF.

This clonotype was observed many times. The CDR3: CASSFEVQGSPLHF. The CDR3 DNA sequence: TGTGCCAGCAGCTTCGAGGTGCAAGGGTCACCCCTCCACTTT. The chain uses TRBV7-9 and TRBJ1-6; no clear D. Germline V gene sequence: CDR1 SEHNR, CDR2 FQNEAQ (reference sequence). The CDR3 sequence is 14 residues long. With 3 bases removed from V and 10 bases from J, the gap between germline ends came to 13 bases.

This chain joins TRBV28 and TRBJ1-3; 10 bases align to TRBD1. The CDR3 has 14 amino acids. J lost 8 bases, V lost 6 bases, and 7 bases had no gene match. Germline loops: CDR1 MDHEN, CDR2 SYDVKM. The CDR3 bases are TGTGCCAGCAGCGAGACAGGGGGCGGTTACACCATATATTTT. This encodes CASSETGGGYTIYF.

This clonotype occurred many times. The chain links TRBV11-2 to TRBJ1-1; D ambiguous. CDR1 SGHAT and CDR2 FQNNGV come from the germline V gene. The length of the CDR3 is 16 residues. V was clipped by 0 bases and J by 4 bases, with 15 bases between them. CDR3 residues: CASSLDLTRVGTEAFF. The CDR3 region has the DNA TGTGCCAGCAGCTTAGACCTAACGAGGGTGGGCACTGAAGCTTTCTTT.

This clonotype appeared many times. The chain employs TRBV3-1 and TRBJ2-1, with 10 bases aligning to TRBD2. The CDR3 sequence is 16 residues long. The junction had 8 bases not matched to a gene; V was cut back by 4 bases and J by 5 bases. Germline lookup yields CDR1 LGHDT and CDR2 YNNKEL (reference sequence). The chain's CDR3 is CASSPELAGGHNEQFF. The CDR3, as DNA: TGTGCCAGCAGCCCAGAGTTAGCGGGAGGCCACAATGAGCAGTTCTTC.